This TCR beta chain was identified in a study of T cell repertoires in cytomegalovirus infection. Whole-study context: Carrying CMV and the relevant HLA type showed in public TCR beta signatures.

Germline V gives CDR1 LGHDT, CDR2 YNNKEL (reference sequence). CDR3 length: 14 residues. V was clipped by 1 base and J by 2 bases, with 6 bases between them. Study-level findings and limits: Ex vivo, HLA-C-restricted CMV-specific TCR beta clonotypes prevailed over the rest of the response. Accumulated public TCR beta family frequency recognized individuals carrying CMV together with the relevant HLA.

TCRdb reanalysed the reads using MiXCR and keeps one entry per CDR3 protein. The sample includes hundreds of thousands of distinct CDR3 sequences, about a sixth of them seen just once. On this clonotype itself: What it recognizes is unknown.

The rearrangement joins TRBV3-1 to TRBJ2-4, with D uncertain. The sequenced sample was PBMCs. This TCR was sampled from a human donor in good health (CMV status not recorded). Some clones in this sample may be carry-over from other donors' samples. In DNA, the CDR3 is TGTGCCAGCAGCCAAGCCGGACCCAAAAACATTCAGTACTTC. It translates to CASSQAGPKNIQYF.